The 9 T cell receptor beta chains below come from one sample, sequenced in a study of cytomegalovirus exposure and HLA in healthy donors. PCR was performed using 60 Vbeta and 13 Jbeta primers. Method: immunoSEQ multiplex PCR; TCRdb's copy keeps in-frame clones and lacks some. Of roughly 250,000 clones in the sample, 80% were seen once. Sequences were obtained from PBMCs. Receptor source: a girl aged 2 to 9 in good health and CMV-seronegative.

V gene TRBV28 combines with J gene TRBJ2-7; TRBD1 agrees at 8 bases. Per the germline V gene, CDR1 is MDHEN and CDR2 is SYDVKM. Trimming removed 5 bases from V and 3 bases from J; junction bases left unmatched: 6. The CDR3 is 14 amino acids. CDR3 nucleotides: TGTGCCAGCAGTGAGCGACAGGGGAACTACGAGCAGTACTTC. Translated: CASSERQGNYEQYF.

The CDR3 sequence: CASSRAGTGARVQETQYF. Written as DNA, the CDR3 is TGTGCCAGCTCACGTGCCGGGACAGGGGCTAGGGTTCAAGAGACCCAGTACTTC. The chain carries TRBV18 and TRBJ2-5; 10 bases are shared with TRBD1. Germline-derived CDR1 and CDR2 are KGHSH and LQKENI. The CDR3 is made up of 18 amino acids. The V and J ends lost 4 bases and 2 bases, in that order; junction bases with no gene match: 13.

This chain links TRBV28 with TRBJ2-7; D is perhaps TRBD1 (6 bases). CDR1 and CDR2 from the germline V gene are MDHEN and SYDVKM. V was clipped by 3 bases and J by 2 bases, with 8 bases between them. The CDR3 has 13 residues. DNA for the CDR3: TGTGCCAGCAGTTTGTACAGGGCCTACGAGCAGTACTTC. Residues: CASSLYRAYEQYF.

This clone occurred once. The chain carries TRBV6-1 and TRBJ1-5, with TRBD1 matching 7 bases. Germline assignment: CDR1 MNHNS and CDR2 SASEGT. Trimming removed 4 bases from V and 5 bases from J; junction bases left unmatched: 8. This CDR3 contains 15 residues. In DNA, the CDR3 is TGTGCCAGCAGTGCAACAGGGGCAACTCATCAGCCCCAGCATTTT. Residues: CASSATGATHQPQHF.

The CDR3 bases are TGTGCCAGCAGCTTGGGGCTAGTCGGTTACACCGGGGAGCTGTTTTTT. Amino acids: CASSLGLVGYTGELFF. The chain has TRBV5-6 and TRBJ2-2; D unresolved. V lost 0 bases and J lost 3, with 12 bases in between. There are 16 residues in the CDR3. Germline V gene data show CDR1 as SGHDT and CDR2 as YYEEEE. Drawing the rest from reference TRBV5-6 and TRBJ2-2, the complete variable domain is DAGVTQSPTHLIKTRGQQVTLRCSPKSGHDTVSWYQQALGQGPQFIFQYYEEEERQRGNFPDRFSGHQFPNYSSELNVNALLLGDSALYLCASSLGLVGYTGELFFGEGSRLTVL.

V and J are TRBV12-5 and TRBJ2-3; the D gene is possibly TRBD1 (6 bases). Per the germline V gene, CDR1 is LGHNT and CDR2 is FRNRAP. CDR3 length: 14 amino acids. The V gene lost 4 bases and the J gene lost 5 bases, with 13 bases spanning the gap. The chain's CDR3 is CASGWLARGDTQYF. The CDR3 DNA follows: TGTGCTAGTGGTTGGTTGGCCAGGGGAGATACGCAGTATTTT.

In this sample, this clone turned up a few times. This sequence joins TRBV19 and TRBJ2-1; D is uncertain. Germline assignment: CDR1 LNHDA and CDR2 SQIVND (reference sequence). Trimming shortened V by 2 bases and J by 7 bases, and 3 bases separated the two germline ends. CDR3 size: 11 residues. The CDR3 nucleotides are TGTGCCAGTAGTATACGGAATGAGCAGTTCTTC. Amino acids: CASSIRNEQFF.

The V call is TRBV9, the J call TRBJ2-1, with 13 bases fitting TRBD2. Germline V CDR1 and CDR2: SGDLS, YYNGEE. Trimming at V came to 3 bases and at J to 9 bases, leaving 9 bases not matched to a gene. The CDR3 covers 16 residues. The CDR3 reads CASSAKLAGGRGEQFF. CDR3 bases: TGTGCCAGCAGCGCAAAACTAGCGGGAGGGCGAGGTGAGCAGTTCTTC.

The CDR3 is CAWSVGGGYGYTF. The CDR3 DNA is TGTGCCTGGAGTGTAGGTGGAGGCTATGGCTACACCTTC. This chain uses TRBV30 with TRBJ1-2; no clear D gene. Germline CDR1 GTSNPN, CDR2 SVGIG (reference sequence). Trimming stripped 0 bases from V and 4 bases from J, with 9 bases between. This CDR3 has 13 residues.